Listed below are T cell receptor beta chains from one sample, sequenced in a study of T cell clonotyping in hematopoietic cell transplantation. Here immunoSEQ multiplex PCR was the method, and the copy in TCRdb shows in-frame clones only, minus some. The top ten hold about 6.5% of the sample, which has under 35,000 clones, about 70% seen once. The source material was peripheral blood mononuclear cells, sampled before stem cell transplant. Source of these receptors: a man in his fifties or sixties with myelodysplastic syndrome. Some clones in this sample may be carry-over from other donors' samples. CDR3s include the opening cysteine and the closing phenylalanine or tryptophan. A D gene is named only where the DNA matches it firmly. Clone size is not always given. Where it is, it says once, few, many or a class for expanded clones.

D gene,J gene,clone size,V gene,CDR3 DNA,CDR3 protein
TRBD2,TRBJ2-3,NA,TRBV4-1,TGCGCCAGCAGCCAAGAAATTGCCGGACTAGCGGATACGCAGTATTTT,CASSQEIAGLADTQYF
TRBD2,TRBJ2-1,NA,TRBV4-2,TGTGCCAGCAGCCAAGATACTAGCGGGGGCTACAATGAGCAGTTCTTC,CASSQDTSGGYNEQFF
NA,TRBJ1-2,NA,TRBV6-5,TGTGCCAGCACCTCCGGGACGGCTGGAAGTGGCTACACCTTC,CASTSGTAGSGYTF
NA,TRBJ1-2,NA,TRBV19,TGTGCCAGTGGGGACACCTCTAACTATGGCTACACCTTC,CASGDTSNYGYTF
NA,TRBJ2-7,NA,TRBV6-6,TGTGCCAGCAGTTACTCGGGCAGTAGGTTCGACGAGCAGTACTTC,CASSYSGSRFDEQYF
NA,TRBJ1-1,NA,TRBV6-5,TGTGCCAGCAGTTACTCGAACACCATGAACACTGAAGCTTTCTTT,CASSYSNTMNTEAFF
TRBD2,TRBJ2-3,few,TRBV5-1,TGCGCCAGCAGCTTGGTTCCGGGACTAGCGGGAGGCGGTAGCACAGATACGCAGTATTTT,CASSLVPGLAGGGSTDTQYF
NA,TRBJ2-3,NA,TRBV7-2,TGTGCCAGCAGCTTAGCTTCCGGATCAGATACGCAGTATTTT,CASSLASGSDTQYF
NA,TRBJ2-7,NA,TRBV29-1,TGCAGCGTTGAGGACCTCCCGGGAGAGCAGTACTTC,CSVEDLPGEQYF
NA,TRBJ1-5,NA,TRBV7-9,TGTGCCAGCAGCCCCGGCAGGGGCCAGCCCCAGCATTTT,CASSPGRGQPQHF